This record concerns one T cell receptor (beta chain) sequence. Its antigen is currently unknown. Clones were read by immunoSEQ multiplex PCR, and TCRdb kept only the in-frame ones, dropping some. The sample yields 130,000 or so clones, roughly 90% seen once. The data originate from a study of T cell responses to AZD1222 COVID-19 vaccine. There are 15 residues in the CDR3. V lost 2 bases and J lost 1, with 11 bases in between. The germline V gene has CDR1 SEHNR and CDR2 FQNEAQ (reference sequence). Study-level results: Repertoire samples came only from after the peak T cell response.

The chain couples TRBV7-9 to TRBJ1-1; D unclear. Source: peripheral blood, taken on day 0 of AZD1222 vaccination. The source is an adult in good health. The CDR3 nucleotides read TGTGCCAGCAGCTTACGAAGGGCCGGGAACACTGAAGCTTTCTTT. Translating it yields CASSLRRAGNTEAFF.